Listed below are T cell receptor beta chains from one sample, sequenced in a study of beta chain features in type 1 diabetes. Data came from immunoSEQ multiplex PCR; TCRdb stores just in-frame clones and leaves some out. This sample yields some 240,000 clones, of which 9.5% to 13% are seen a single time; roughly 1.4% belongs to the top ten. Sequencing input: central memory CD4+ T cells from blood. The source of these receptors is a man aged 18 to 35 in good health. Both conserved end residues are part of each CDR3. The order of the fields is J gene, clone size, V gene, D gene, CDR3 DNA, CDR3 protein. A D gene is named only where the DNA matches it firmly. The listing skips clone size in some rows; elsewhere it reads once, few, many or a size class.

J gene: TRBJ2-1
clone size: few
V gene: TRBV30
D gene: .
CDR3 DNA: TGTGCCTGGAGCGGCCTAGTTGGGGTTGAGGGTGGTGAGCAGTTCTTC
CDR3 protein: CAWSGLVGVEGGEQFF

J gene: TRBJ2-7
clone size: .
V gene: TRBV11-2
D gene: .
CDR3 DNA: TGTGCCAGCAGCACCCGATTACACGAGCAGTACTTC
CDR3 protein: CASSTRLHEQYF

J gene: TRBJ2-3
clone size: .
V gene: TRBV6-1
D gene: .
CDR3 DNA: TGTGCCAGCAGTGAAGCTCTACAGAGCACAGATACGCAGTATTTT
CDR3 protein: CASSEALQSTDTQYF

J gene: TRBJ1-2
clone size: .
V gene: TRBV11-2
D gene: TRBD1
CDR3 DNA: TGTGCCAGCAGCTCCCTACACAGGGGAAGCTATGGCTACACCTTC
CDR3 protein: CASSSLHRGSYGYTF

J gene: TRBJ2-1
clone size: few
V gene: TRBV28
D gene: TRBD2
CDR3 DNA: TGTGCCAGCAGTCGGGGACTAGCAGGGGTGTACAATGAGCAGTTCTTC
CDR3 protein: CASSRGLAGVYNEQFF

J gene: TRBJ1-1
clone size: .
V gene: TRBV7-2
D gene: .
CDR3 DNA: TGTGCCAGCAGAAAAGATCAGGGCGGGTGGAACACTGAAGCTTTCTTT
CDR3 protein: CASRKDQGGWNTEAFF

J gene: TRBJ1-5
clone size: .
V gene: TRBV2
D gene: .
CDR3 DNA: TGTGCCAGCAGTGGACAGAGCAATCAGCCCCAGCATTTT
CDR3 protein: CASSGQSNQPQHF

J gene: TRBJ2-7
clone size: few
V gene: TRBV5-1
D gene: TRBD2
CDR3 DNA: TGCGCCAGCAGCGTTACGTCGGGAGGGCCCCACGAGCAGTACTTC
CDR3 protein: CASSVTSGGPHEQYF

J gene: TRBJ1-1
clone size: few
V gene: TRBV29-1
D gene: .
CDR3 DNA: TGCAGCGTTGAAGAAGGAAGAAAGGTTCAGAACACTGAAGCTTTCTTT
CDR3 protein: CSVEEGRKVQNTEAFF

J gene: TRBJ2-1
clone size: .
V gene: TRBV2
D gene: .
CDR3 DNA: TGTGCCAGCGGAGATGGGGCCAAGGATGAGCAGTTCTTC
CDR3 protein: CASGDGAKDEQFF

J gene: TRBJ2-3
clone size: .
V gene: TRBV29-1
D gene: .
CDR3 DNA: TGCAGCTTCAGTCCAGGCGGAATCACAGATACGCAGTATTTT
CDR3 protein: CSFSPGGITDTQYF

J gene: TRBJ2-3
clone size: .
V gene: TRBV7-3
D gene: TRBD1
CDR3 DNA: TGTGCCAGCAGCTACGACAGGGGGGGCACAGATACGCAGTATTTT
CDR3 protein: CASSYDRGGTDTQYF

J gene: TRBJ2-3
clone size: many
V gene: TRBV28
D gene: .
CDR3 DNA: TGTGCCAGCCGTCTAGGAGGGGCGGCAGATACGCAGTATTTT
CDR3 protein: CASRLGGAADTQYF

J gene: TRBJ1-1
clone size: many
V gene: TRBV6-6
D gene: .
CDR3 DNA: TGTGCCAGCAGTTATAGCGAGCTGAACACTGAAGCTTTCTTT
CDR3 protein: CASSYSELNTEAFF

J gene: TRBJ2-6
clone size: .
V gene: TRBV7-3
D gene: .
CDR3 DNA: TGTGCCAGCAGCTTATCGGGCAGCCGCTCTGGGGCCAACGTCCTGACTTTC
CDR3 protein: CASSLSGSRSGANVLTF

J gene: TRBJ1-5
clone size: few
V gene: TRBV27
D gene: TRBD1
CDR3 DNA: TGTGCCAGCAGACAGACAGGGGGCTTGGGTCAGCCCCAGCATTTT
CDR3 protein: CASRQTGGLGQPQHF

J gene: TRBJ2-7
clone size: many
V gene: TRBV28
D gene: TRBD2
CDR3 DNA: TGTGCCAGCAGTCCCTCCAGACTAGCGGCCTCCTACGAGCAGTACTTC
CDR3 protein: CASSPSRLAASYEQYF

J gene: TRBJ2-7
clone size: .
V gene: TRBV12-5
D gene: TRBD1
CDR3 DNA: TGTGCTAGTGGAGGGGACAGGGGAAGTGTCAGAGAACAGTACTTC
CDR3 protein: CASGGDRGSVREQYF